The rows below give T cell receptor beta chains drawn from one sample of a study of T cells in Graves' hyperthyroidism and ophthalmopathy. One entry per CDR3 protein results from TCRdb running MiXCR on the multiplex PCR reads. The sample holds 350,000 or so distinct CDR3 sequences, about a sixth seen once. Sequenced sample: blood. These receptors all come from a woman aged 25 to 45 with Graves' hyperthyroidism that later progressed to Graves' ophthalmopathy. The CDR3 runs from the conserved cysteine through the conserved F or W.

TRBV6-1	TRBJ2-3	CASRPTGAVDTQYF
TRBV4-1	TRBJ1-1	CASSQVFSYTEAFF
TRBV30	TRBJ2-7	CAWTETGGYEQYF
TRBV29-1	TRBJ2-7	CSAEAGTGSYEQYF
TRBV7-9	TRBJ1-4	CASSLLQGGGEKLFF
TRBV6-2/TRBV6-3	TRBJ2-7	CASSYLDRTYEQYF
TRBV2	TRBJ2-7	CASSGKGELVYEQYF
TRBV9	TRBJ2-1	CASSAGLAGFSEQFF
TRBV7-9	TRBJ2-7	CASSRRQAGEQYF
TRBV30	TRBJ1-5	CAWRGQGAGQPQHF
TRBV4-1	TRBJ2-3	CASSQAPFAGARTDTQYF
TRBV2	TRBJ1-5	CASSESGIHQPQHF
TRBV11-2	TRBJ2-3	CASSFTAGADTQYF
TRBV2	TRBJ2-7	CASRPGQGSYEQYF
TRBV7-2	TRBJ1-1	CASSSKWDGGTEAFF
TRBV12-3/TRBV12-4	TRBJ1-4	CACSTNEKLFF
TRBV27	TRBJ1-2	CASSFTGQGAIVDGYTF
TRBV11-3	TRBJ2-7	CASSFGPGFEQYF
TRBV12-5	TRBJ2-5	CASGLGRNQETQYF
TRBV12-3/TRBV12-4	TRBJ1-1	CASSLYPPHRGRVTEAFF